This T cell receptor beta chain was retrieved from a study of Graves' ophthalmopathy and Graves' hyperthyroidism. Many counts were recorded for this clonotype. RNA transcripts served as template for amplifying TCR beta CDR3 sequences. HTBI primers primed a first-round RT-PCR, and a second-round multiplex PCR followed. TCRdb reprocessed the multiplex PCR reads via MiXCR and lists one record per CDR3 protein. Seen here are about 400,000 distinct CDR3 sequences, about 17% observed once, and the top ten hold 1.6%. Germline values: CDR1 SGHRS, CDR2 YFSETQ. Losses at the gene ends were 4 bases for V and 3 bases for J; bases not matched to a gene: 10. CDR3 size: 15 residues.

Sequenced sample: peripheral blood. The clonotype originates from a young woman with Graves' ophthalmopathy. The chain links TRBV5-1 to TRBJ2-7, with 7 bases lining up with TRBD1. The DNA of the CDR3 is TGCGCCAGCAGCCTACTTCTCGGACAGGTCTACGAGCAGTACTTC. Amino acid sequence: CASSLLLGQVYEQYF. The full variable domain, in which reference TRBV5-1 and TRBJ2-7 provide the parts outside the CDR3, is KAGVTQTPRYLIKTRGQQVTLSCSPISGHRSVSWYQQTPGQGLQFLFEYFSETQRNKGNFPGRFSGRQFSNSRSEMNVSTLELGDSALYLCASSLLLGQVYEQYFGPGTRLTVT.